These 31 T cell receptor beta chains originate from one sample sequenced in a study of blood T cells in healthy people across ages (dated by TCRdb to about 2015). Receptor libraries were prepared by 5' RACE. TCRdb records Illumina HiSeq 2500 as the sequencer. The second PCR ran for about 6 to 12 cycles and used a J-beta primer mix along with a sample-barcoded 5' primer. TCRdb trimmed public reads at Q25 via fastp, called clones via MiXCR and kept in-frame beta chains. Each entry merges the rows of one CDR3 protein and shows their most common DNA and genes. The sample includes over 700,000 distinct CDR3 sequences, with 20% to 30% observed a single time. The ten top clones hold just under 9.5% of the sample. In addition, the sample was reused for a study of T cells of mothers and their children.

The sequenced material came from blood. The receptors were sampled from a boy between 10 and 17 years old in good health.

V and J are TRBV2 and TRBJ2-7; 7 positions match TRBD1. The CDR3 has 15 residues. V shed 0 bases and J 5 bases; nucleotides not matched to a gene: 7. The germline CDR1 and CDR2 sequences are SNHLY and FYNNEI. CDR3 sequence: CASSEALNRGHEQYF. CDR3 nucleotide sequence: TGTGCCAGCAGTGAAGCGCTTAACAGGGGCCACGAGCAGTACTTC.

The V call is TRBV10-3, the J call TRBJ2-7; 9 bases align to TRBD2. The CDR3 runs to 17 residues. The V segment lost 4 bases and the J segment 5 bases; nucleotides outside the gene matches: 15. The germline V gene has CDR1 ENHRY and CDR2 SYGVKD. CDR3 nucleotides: TGTGCCATCAGTGCTCCATTCGGAGCGGGGGGTTCTCACGAGCAGTACTTC. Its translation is CAISAPFGAGGSHEQYF.

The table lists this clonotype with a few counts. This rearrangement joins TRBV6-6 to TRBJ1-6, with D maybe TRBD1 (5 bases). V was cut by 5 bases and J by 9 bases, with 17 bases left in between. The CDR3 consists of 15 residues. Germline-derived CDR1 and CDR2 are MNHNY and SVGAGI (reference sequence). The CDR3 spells CASSTPGRGSSPLHF. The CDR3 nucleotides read TGTGCCAGCAGTACCCCGGGACGGGGGAGTTCACCCCTCCACTTT.

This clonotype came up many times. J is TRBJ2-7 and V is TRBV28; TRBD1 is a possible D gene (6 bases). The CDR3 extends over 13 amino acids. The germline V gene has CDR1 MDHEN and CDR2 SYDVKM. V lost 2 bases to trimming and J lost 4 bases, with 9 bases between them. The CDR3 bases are TGTGCCAGCAGTTTAAGAGGACAGTACGAGCAGTACTTC. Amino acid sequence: CASSLRGQYEQYF. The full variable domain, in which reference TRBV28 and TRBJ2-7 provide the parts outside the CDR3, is DVKVTQSSRYLVKRTGEKVFLECVQDMDHENMFWYRQDPGLGLRLIYFSYDVKMKEKGDIPEGYSVSREKKERFSLILESASTNQTSMYLCASSLRGQYEQYFGPGTRLTVT.

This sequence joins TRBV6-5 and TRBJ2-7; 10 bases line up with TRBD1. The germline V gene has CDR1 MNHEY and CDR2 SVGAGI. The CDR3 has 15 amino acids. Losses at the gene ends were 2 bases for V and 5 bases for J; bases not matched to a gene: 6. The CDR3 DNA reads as TGTGCCAGCAGTTACACGACAGGGGGCTTGCACGAGCAGTACTTC. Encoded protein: CASSYTTGGLHEQYF.

The chain's CDR3 is CSARDLCLPGTQYF. Here the CDR3 DNA reads TGCAGTGCTAGAGATTTGTGTCTCCCGGGTACGCAGTATTTT. The rearrangement links TRBV20-1 to TRBJ2-3; D is ambiguous. Germline assignment: CDR1 DFQATT and CDR2 SNEGSKA (reference sequence). Between the trimmed V and J ends, which lost 0 bases and 8 bases, there was a span of 15 bases. CDR3 length equals 14 residues.

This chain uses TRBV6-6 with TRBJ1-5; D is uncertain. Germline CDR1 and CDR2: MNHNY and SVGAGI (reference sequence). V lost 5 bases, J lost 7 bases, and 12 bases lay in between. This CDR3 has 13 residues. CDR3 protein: CASSLALDQPQHF. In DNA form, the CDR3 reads TGTGCCAGCAGTCTCGCTTTGGACCAGCCCCAGCATTTT.

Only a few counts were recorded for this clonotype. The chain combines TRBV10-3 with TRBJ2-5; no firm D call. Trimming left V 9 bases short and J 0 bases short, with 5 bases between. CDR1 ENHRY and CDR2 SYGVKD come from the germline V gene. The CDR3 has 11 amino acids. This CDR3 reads CAILNQETQYF. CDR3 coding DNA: TGTGCCATACTAAACCAAGAGACCCAGTACTTC.

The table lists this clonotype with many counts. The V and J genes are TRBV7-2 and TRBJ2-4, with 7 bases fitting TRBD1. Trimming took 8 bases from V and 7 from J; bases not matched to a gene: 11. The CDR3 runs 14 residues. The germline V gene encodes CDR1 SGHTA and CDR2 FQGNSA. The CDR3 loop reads CASALGTVWNIQYF. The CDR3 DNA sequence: TGTGCCAGCGCCTTAGGGACAGTGTGGAACATTCAGTACTTC.

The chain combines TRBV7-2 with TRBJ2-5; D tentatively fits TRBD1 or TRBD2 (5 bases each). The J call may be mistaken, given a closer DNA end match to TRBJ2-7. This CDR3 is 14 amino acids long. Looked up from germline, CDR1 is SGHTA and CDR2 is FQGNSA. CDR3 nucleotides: TGTGCCAGCAGCCCTCCTTGGGGGACCTACGAGCAGTACTTC. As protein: CASSPPWGTYEQYF.

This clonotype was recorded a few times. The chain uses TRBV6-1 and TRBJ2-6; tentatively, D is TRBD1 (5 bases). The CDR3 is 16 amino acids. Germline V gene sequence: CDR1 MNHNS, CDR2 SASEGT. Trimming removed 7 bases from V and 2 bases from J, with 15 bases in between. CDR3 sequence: CASTPQGIAGANVLTF. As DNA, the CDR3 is TGTGCCAGCACCCCTCAGGGTATAGCTGGGGCCAACGTCCTGACTTTC.

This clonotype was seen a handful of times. For the CDR3, the DNA is TGTGCCAGCAGCCTAATGACAGGGAGTGGCTACACCTTC. Translated, it gives CASSLMTGSGYTF. This rearrangement joins TRBV11-3 to TRBJ1-2, with 7 positions matching TRBD1. CDR1 is SGHNT and CDR2 is YENEEA in the germline V gene. The CDR3 consists of 13 residues. V dropped 5 bases and J dropped 7; count of bases not matched to a gene: 7.

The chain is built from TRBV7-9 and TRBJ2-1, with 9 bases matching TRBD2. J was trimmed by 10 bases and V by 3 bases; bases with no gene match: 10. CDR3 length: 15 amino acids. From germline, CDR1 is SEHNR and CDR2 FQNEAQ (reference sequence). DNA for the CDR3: TGTGCCAGCAGCTTTGGCCTAGCGGGAAGGGGGGAGCAGTTCTTC. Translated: CASSFGLAGRGEQFF.

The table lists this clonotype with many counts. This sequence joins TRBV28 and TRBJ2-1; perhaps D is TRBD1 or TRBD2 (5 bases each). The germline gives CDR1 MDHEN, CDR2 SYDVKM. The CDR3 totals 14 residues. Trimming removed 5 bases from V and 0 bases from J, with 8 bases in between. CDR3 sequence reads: CASSPGSSYNEQFF. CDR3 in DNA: TGTGCCAGCAGTCCAGGGAGCTCCTACAATGAGCAGTTCTTC.

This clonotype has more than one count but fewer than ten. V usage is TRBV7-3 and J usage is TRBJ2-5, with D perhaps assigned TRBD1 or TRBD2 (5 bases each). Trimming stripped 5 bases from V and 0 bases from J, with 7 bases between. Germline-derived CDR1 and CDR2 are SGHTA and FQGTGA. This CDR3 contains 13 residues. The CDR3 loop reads CASSQGHQETQYF. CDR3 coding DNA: TGTGCCAGCAGCCAGGGACACCAAGAGACCCAGTACTTC.

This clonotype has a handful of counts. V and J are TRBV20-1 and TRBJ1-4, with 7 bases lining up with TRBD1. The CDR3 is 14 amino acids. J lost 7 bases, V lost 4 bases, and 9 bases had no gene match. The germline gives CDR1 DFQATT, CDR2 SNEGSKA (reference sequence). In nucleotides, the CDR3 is TGCAGTGCTAAGGTTCAGGGGGAGGCTGAAAAACTGTTTTTT. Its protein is CSAKVQGEAEKLFF.

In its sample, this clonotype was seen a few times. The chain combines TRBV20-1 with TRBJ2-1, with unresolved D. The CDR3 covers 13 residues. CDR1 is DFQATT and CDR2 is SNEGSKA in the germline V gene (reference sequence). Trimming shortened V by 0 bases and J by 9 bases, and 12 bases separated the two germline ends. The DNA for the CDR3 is TGCAGTGCTAGAGATCGGAGCAGTCCTGAGCAGTTCTTC. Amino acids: CSARDRSSPEQFF.

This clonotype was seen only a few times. The CDR3 nucleotides read TGCAGTGCTAAACCACTAGCGGGAGAATCGACAGATACGCAGTATTTT. Its protein product is CSAKPLAGESTDTQYF. The V and J genes are TRBV20-1 and TRBJ2-3; 11 bases match TRBD2. The CDR3 contains 16 residues. With V trimmed by 4 bases and J by 3 bases, 9 bases remained unmatched. The V gene's germline CDR1 is DFQATT and CDR2 SNEGSKA (reference sequence).

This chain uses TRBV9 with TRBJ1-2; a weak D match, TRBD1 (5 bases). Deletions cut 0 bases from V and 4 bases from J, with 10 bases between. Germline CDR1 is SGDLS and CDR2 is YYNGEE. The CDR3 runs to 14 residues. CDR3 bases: TGTGCCAGCAGCGTAGATGGGGACGGCTATGGCTACACCTTC. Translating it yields CASSVDGDGYGYTF.

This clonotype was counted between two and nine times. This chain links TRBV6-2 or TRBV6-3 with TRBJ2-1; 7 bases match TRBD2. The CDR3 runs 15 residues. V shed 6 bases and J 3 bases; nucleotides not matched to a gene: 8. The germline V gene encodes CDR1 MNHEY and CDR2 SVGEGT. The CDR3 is CASSYGASGYNEQFF. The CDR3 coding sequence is TGTGCCAGCAGCTACGGGGCTAGCGGCTACAATGAGCAGTTCTTC.

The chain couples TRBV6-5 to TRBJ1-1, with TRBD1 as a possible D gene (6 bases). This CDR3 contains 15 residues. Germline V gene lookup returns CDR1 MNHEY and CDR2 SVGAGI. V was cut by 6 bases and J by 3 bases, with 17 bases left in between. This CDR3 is CASRPPQGLYTEAFF. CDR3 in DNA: TGTGCCAGCAGACCTCCACAGGGTTTATACACTGAAGCTTTCTTT.

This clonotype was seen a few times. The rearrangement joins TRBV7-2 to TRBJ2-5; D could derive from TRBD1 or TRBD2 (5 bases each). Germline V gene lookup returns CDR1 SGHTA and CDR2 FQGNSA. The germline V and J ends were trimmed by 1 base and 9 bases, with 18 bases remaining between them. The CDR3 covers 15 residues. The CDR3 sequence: CASSLEASGAGPQYF. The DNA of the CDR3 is TGTGCCAGCAGCTTAGAGGCCTCCGGGGCCGGGCCCCAGTACTTC.

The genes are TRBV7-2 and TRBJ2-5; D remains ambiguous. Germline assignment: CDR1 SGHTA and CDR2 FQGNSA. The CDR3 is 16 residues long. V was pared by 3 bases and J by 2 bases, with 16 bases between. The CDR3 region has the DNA TGTGCCAGCAGCTTTAGGTCCGTTGCTACTCAAGAGACCCAGTACTTC. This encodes CASSFRSVATQETQYF.

Here the CDR3 reads CASNTGAGANVLTF. CDR3 sequence (DNA): TGTGCCAGTAACACAGGGGCTGGGGCCAACGTCCTGACTTTC. J is TRBJ2-6 and V is TRBV19; 7 bases fit TRBD1. Losses at the gene ends were 7 bases for V and 2 bases for J; bases not matched to a gene: 2. From germline, CDR1 is LNHDA and CDR2 SQIVND (reference sequence). CDR3 size: 14 residues.

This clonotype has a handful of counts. CDR3 loop: CASSLEGSGGYQETQYF. The CDR3 region has the DNA TGTGCCAGCAGCTTAGAAGGTAGCGGGGGATACCAAGAGACCCAGTACTTC. The J gene is TRBJ2-5, the V gene TRBV13; 9 bases align to TRBD2. CDR1 and CDR2 from the germline V gene are PRHDT and FYEKMQ (reference sequence). The CDR3 contains 17 residues. The trim removed 1 base at V and 0 bases at J, leaving 6 bases unmatched.

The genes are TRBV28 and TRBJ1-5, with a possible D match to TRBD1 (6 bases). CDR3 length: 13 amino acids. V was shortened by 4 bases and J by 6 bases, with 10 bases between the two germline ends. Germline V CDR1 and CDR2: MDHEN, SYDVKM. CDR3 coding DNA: TGTGCCAGCAGTTGGACAGACCGTCAGCCCCAGCATTTT. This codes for CASSWTDRQPQHF.

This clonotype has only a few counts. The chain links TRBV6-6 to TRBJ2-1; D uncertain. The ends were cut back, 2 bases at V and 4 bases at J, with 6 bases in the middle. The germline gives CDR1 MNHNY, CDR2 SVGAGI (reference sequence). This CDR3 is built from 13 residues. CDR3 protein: CASSYDLYNEQFF. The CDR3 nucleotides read TGTGCCAGCAGTTACGACCTTTACAATGAGCAGTTCTTC.

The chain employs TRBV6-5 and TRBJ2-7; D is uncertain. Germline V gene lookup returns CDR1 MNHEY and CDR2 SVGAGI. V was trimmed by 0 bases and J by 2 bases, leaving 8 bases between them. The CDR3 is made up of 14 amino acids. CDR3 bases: TGTGCCAGCAGTTACTCGTCCGGAGCCTACGAGCAGTACTTC. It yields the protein CASSYSSGAYEQYF.

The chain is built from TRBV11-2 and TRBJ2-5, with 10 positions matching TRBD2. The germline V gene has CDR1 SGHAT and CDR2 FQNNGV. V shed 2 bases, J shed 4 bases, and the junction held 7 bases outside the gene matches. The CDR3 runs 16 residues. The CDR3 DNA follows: TGTGCCAGCAGCTTAAGGGACCTAGCGGGGGTAGAGACCCAGTACTTC. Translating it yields CASSLRDLAGVETQYF.

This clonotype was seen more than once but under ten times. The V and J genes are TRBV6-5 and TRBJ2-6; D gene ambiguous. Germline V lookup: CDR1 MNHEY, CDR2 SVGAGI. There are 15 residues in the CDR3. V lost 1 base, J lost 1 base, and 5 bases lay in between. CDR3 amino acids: CASSYYRSGANVLTF. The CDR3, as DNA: TGTGCCAGCAGTTACTATCGTTCTGGGGCCAACGTCCTGACTTTC.

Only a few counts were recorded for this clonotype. CDR3 region: CASSSPKLPTETQYF. The DNA of the CDR3 is TGTGCCAGCAGTTCCCCAAAGCTCCCCACGGAGACCCAGTACTTC. The chain uses TRBV28 and TRBJ2-5; D gene unclear. V was pared by 4 bases and J by 5 bases, with 17 bases between. Looked up from germline, CDR1 is MDHEN and CDR2 is SYDVKM. The CDR3 length is 15 residues.